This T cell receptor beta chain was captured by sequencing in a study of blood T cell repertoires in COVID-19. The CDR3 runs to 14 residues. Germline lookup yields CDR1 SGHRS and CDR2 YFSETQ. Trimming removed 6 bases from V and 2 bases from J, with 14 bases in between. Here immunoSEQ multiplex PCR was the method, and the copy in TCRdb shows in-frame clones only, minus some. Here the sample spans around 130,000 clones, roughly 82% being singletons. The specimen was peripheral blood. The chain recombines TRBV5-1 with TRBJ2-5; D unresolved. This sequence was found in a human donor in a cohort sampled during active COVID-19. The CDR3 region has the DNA TGCGCCAGCAAGATCGTTCCCGGGCAAGAGACCCAGTACTTC. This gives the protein CASKIVPGQETQYF.